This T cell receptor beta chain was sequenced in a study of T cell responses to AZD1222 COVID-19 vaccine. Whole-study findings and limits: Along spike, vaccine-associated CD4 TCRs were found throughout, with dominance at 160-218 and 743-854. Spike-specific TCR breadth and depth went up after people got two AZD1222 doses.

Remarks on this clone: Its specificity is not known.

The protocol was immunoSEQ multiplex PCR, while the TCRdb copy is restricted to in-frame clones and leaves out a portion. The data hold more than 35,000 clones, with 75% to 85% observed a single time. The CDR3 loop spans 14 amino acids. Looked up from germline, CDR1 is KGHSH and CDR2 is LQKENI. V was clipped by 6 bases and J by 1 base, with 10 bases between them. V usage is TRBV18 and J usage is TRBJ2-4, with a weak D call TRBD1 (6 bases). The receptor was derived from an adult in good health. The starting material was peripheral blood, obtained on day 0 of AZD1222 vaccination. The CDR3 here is CASSQGNAKNIQYF. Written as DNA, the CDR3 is TGTGCCAGCTCCCAGGGGAACGCCAAAAACATTCAGTACTTC.